These 20 T cell receptor beta chains originate from one sample sequenced in a study of T cells in Graves' hyperthyroidism and ophthalmopathy. Amplification of TCR beta CDR3 regions was performed using RNA transcripts as template. First-round RT-PCR with HTBI primers amplified the TCR CDR3 region. TCRdb fed the multiplex PCR reads into MiXCR, producing one record per CDR3 protein. This table holds about 700,000 distinct CDR3 sequences, around 13% found once. Sequenced material: blood. The receptors come from a woman younger than 30 with Graves' hyperthyroidism.

The table lists this clonotype with many counts. The genes are TRBV7-9 and TRBJ1-1; no definite D call. Germline V lookup: CDR1 SEHNR, CDR2 FQNEAQ (reference sequence). With 1 base removed from V and 3 bases from J, the gap between germline ends came to 12 bases. This CDR3 region has 15 residues. This CDR3 reads CASSLVSGSYTEAFF. The DNA of the CDR3 is TGTGCCAGCAGCTTAGTTTCGGGGTCTTACACTGAAGCTTTCTTT. Drawing the rest from reference TRBV7-9 and TRBJ1-1, the complete variable domain is DTGVSQNPRHKITKRGQNVTFRCDPISEHNRLYWYRQTLGQGPEFLTYFQNEAQLEKSRLLSDRFSAERPKGSFSTLEIQRTEQGDSAMYLCASSLVSGSYTEAFFGQGTRLTVV.

This clonotype was seen ten or more times. V is TRBV6-1 and J is TRBJ2-7, with D perhaps matching TRBD2 (5 bases). This CDR3 is 15 amino acids long. Germline loops: CDR1 MNHNS, CDR2 SASEGT. Trimming stripped 3 bases from V and 1 base from J, with 13 bases between. CDR3 sequence (DNA): TGTGCCAGCAGTGACGAGGGCCGGCCATCCTACGAGCAGTACTTC. Its protein product is CASSDEGRPSYEQYF.

In its sample, this clonotype was seen many times. V is TRBV6-2 or TRBV6-3 and J is TRBJ1-1, with unresolved D. V lost 5 bases and J 0 bases, leaving 13 bases between the germline ends. The CDR3 extends over 15 amino acids. The V gene's germline CDR1 is MNHEY and CDR2 SVGEGT. CDR3 residues: CASSPSGALNTEAFF. In nucleotides, the CDR3 is TGTGCCAGCAGTCCCTCAGGAGCTTTGAACACTGAAGCTTTCTTT.

This clonotype has more than one count but fewer than ten. This chain uses TRBV29-1 with TRBJ1-5, with unresolved D. The germline V gene encodes CDR1 SQVTM and CDR2 ANQGSEA. V lost 4 bases to trimming and J lost 1 base, with 11 bases between them. The CDR3 spans 14 residues. The CDR3 is CSVVRGDSNQPQHF. The CDR3 DNA reads TGCAGCGTTGTTCGGGGAGACAGCAATCAGCCCCAGCATTTT.

In this sample, this clonotype turned up a few times. J is TRBJ2-1 and V is TRBV6-2 or TRBV6-3; 9 bases align to TRBD2. Germline V gene sequence: CDR1 MNHEY, CDR2 SVGEGT. The V and J ends lost 6 bases and 6 bases, in that order; junction bases with no gene match: 9. The CDR3 runs to 15 residues. The CDR3 region has the DNA TGTGCCAGCAGCTCACAAAGCGGGGGGCTCAATGAGCAGTTCTTC. This encodes CASSSQSGGLNEQFF.

There are many counts of this clonotype. The gene calls are TRBV7-2 and TRBJ2-1; D uncertain. Germline V gives CDR1 SGHTA, CDR2 FQGNSA. Trimming shortened V by 5 bases and J by 8 bases, and 13 bases separated the two germline ends. This CDR3 is 13 amino acids long. CDR3 in amino acids: CASSHRSGDEQFF. CDR3 sequence (DNA): TGTGCCAGCAGCCACCGATCCGGCGATGAGCAGTTCTTC.

This chain uses TRBV20-1 with TRBJ2-1; TRBD2 matches at 12 bases. V lost 0 bases and J lost 4; bases outside the gene matches: 16. The CDR3 has 20 residues. Germline loops: CDR1 DFQATT, CDR2 SNEGSKA (reference sequence). CDR3 region: CSARDRGGLAGLFFYNEQFF. CDR3 sequence (DNA): TGCAGTGCTAGAGATCGGGGCGGACTAGCGGGACTGTTCTTTTACAATGAGCAGTTCTTC.

The sample holds many counts of this clonotype. This rearrangement joins TRBV29-1 to TRBJ1-1; D is unclear. V was cut by 3 bases and J by 3 bases, with 8 bases left in between. This CDR3 is built from 12 residues. Germline V CDR1 and CDR2: SQVTM, ANQGSEA. The CDR3 spells CSVDLGDTEAFF. Written as DNA, the CDR3 is TGCAGCGTTGATCTTGGGGACACTGAAGCTTTCTTT. Looking up the rest from reference TRBV29-1 and TRBJ1-1 gives the full variable domain: SAVISQKPSRDICQRGTSLTIQCQVDSQVTMMFWYRQQPGQSLTLIATANQGSEATYESGFVIDKFPISRPNLTFSTLTVSNMSPEDSSIYLCSVDLGDTEAFFGQGTRLTVV.

This clonotype showed up many times. The CDR3 region has the DNA TGTGCCACCCGTAATGACGTCCCCTACGAGCAGTACTTC. Translated: CATRNDVPYEQYF. The genes are TRBV2 and TRBJ2-7, with D unclear. The CDR3 has 13 amino acids. Per germline, CDR1 SNHLY and CDR2 FYNNEI. The germline V and J ends were trimmed by 10 bases and 2 bases, with 15 bases remaining between them.

This clonotype was recorded at least ten times. The genes are TRBV28 and TRBJ1-2; D is unclear. This CDR3 region has 14 residues. CDR1 and CDR2 (germline): MDHEN, SYDVKM. Trimming stripped 6 bases from V and 3 bases from J, with 14 bases between. CDR3 in DNA: TGTGCCAGCAGCACCCCAACAGACCACTATGGCTACACCTTC. Its protein product is CASSTPTDHYGYTF.

Turning to this clonotype: A junction boundary mismatches the germline segment, possibly from a read error. J is TRBJ1-1 and V is TRBV7-3; D may be TRBD1 (5 bases). In germline, CDR1 is SGHTA, CDR2 FQGTGA. The CDR3 has 13 amino acids. DNA of the CDR3: TGTGCCAACAGCTCATTAGGCGGGGGGTTCGCTTTCTTT. Amino acid sequence: CANSSLGGGFAFF.

The chain combines TRBV20-1 with TRBJ1-2; D remains unclear. CDR1 DFQATT and CDR2 SNEGSKA come from the germline V gene (reference sequence). V was shortened by 3 bases and J by 5 bases, with 16 bases between the two germline ends. The CDR3 sequence is 14 residues long. The CDR3: CSASDKIRTYGYTF. CDR3 bases: TGCAGTGCTAGTGACAAAATCCGAACTTATGGCTACACCTTC.

The rearrangement joins TRBV6-1 to TRBJ1-1; a weak D match, TRBD1 (6 bases). The CDR3 is made up of 15 amino acids. CDR1 is MNHNS and CDR2 is SASEGT in the germline V gene. Trimming took off 5 bases at V and 2 bases at J, with 15 bases between the two ends. The CDR3: CASSPPDRTNTEAFF. The DNA of the CDR3 is TGTGCCAGCAGTCCTCCGGACAGAACCAACACTGAAGCTTTCTTT.

This clonotype was picked up many times. The chain has TRBV7-9 and TRBJ2-5; the D is unclear. CDR3 length: 15 residues. Trimming took 2 bases from V and 5 from J, leaving 15 bases between them. The germline gives CDR1 SEHNR, CDR2 FQNEAQ (reference sequence). For the CDR3, the DNA is TGTGCCAGCAGCTTAAGGTTTCAGACGATGGAGACCCAGTACTTC. Protein product: CASSLRFQTMETQYF.

The chain recombines TRBV6-1 with TRBJ2-3; D gene uncertain. Deletions cut 8 bases from V and 5 bases from J, with 5 bases between. This CDR3 is 10 amino acids long. The germline CDR1 and CDR2 sequences are MNHNS and SASEGT. CDR3 DNA: TGTGCCAGCGGATTAGATACGCAGTATTTT. Protein product: CASGLDTQYF.

This clonotype was observed a few times. This may arise from a read error, as a much more abundant clone is one base away. The V call is TRBV5-1, the J call TRBJ2-7; D possibly corresponds to TRBD1 (6 bases). Germline V lookup: CDR1 SGHRS, CDR2 YFSETQ. This CDR3 is 14 amino acids long. The V end lost 4 bases, the J end lost 4 bases, and 15 bases lay between the germline ends. The CDR3 loop reads CASSTRPDSYEQYF. The CDR3 DNA reads as TGCGCCAGCAGCACCAGACCGGACAGTTACGAGCAGTACTTC. The full variable domain, rest sourced from reference TRBV5-1 and TRBJ2-7, is KAGVTQTPRYLIKTRGQQVTLSCSPISGHRSVSWYQQTPGQGLQFLFEYFSETQRNKGNFPGRFSGRQFSNSRSEMNVSTLELGDSALYLCASSTRPDSYEQYFGPGTRLTVT.

This clonotype has a handful of counts. The chain couples TRBV12-3 or TRBV12-4 to TRBJ2-4, with TRBD2 as a possible D gene (5 bases). The CDR3 spans 17 residues. V gave up 6 bases and J gave up 0 bases, with 18 bases separating them. CDR3 DNA: TGTGCCAGCAGCCACCAAGCGGAAGGTATAGCCAAAAACATTCAGTACTTC. It is translated as CASSHQAEGIAKNIQYF.

With respect to this clonotype: Being one base from a much bigger clone, this may be a read error. The chain links TRBV2 to TRBJ2-3, with TRBD2 matching 8 bases. Germline V gene lookup returns CDR1 SNHLY and CDR2 FYNNEI. The length of the CDR3 is 14 residues. CDR3 in amino acids: CTSRPRTSPDTQYF. For the CDR3, the DNA is TGTACCAGCAGGCCCCGGACTAGCCCAGATACGCAGTATTTT.

On this clonotype: A much larger clone differs by one base, so this may be a read error. The V call is TRBV28, the J call TRBJ2-5; TRBD2 matches 7 bases. Germline CDR1 MDHEN, CDR2 SYDVKM. Trimming at V came to 10 bases and at J to 1 base, leaving 12 bases not matched to a gene. The CDR3 is made up of 15 amino acids. CDR3 coding DNA: TGTGCCAACAGATTTTCAGCGGGAACCCAAGAGACCCAGTACTTC. Encoded protein: CANRFSAGTQETQYF.

This clonotype came up a few times. This sequence joins TRBV12-3 or TRBV12-4 and TRBJ2-1, with D perhaps TRBD2 (6 bases). The CDR3 has 15 amino acids. Trimming removed 6 bases at V and 8 bases at J, with 20 bases between. The CDR3 DNA follows: TGTGCCAGCAGCCGGGGCACTAGCCAGTTCGATGAGCAGTTCTTC. This encodes CASSRGTSQFDEQFF.